These T cell receptor beta chains were read from a single sample in a study of blood T cell repertoires in COVID-19. Sequencing used immunoSEQ multiplex PCR; TCRdb keeps in-frame clones, though not all of them. The repertoire holds more than 250,000 clones, with around 90% as singletons. Material for sequencing was peripheral blood. These receptors came from a man in his fifties with active or convalescent COVID-19. CDR3s include the opening cysteine and the closing phenylalanine or tryptophan. Fields, in order: clone size, D gene, J gene, V gene, CDR3 DNA, CDR3 protein. A D gene is named only where the DNA matches it firmly. Where a row states a size, it is once, few, many or the class of an expanded clone; other rows omit it.

clone size: -
D gene: -
J gene: TRBJ2-2
V gene: TRBV19
CDR3 DNA: TGTGCCAGTAGTGGTATTTTAGCCTACTTGAACACCGGGGAGCTGTTTTTT
CDR3 protein: CASSGILAYLNTGELFF

clone size: -
D gene: -
J gene: TRBJ1-2
V gene: TRBV2
CDR3 DNA: TGTGCCAGCAGTTTCACAGACTATGGCTACACCTTC
CDR3 protein: CASSFTDYGYTF

clone size: -
D gene: TRBD1
J gene: TRBJ1-1
V gene: TRBV13
CDR3 DNA: TGTGCCAGCAGCGCTGGGGACAGGTCGACTGAAGCTTTCTTT
CDR3 protein: CASSAGDRSTEAFF

clone size: few
D gene: -
J gene: TRBJ1-5
V gene: TRBV6-1
CDR3 DNA: TGTGCCAGCAGTGAAGGTTTAGATCAGCCCCAGCATTTT
CDR3 protein: CASSEGLDQPQHF

clone size: -
D gene: -
J gene: TRBJ1-5
V gene: TRBV6-5
CDR3 DNA: TGTGCCAGCCGGGACATACAGCCCCAGCATTTT
CDR3 protein: CASRDIQPQHF

clone size: few
D gene: -
J gene: TRBJ2-3
V gene: TRBV5-6
CDR3 DNA: TGTGCCAGCAGCTTTAAGGTAGGGGGCACAGATACGCAGTATTTT
CDR3 protein: CASSFKVGGTDTQYF

clone size: -
D gene: TRBD2
J gene: TRBJ2-3
V gene: TRBV14
CDR3 DNA: TGTGCCAGCAGCCAAGATTACGGCGGGGGGGCCCCAGATACGCAGTATTTT
CDR3 protein: CASSQDYGGGAPDTQYF

clone size: -
D gene: -
J gene: TRBJ2-5
V gene: TRBV18
CDR3 DNA: TGTGCCAGCTCACCGGGACTCCAAGTGGCCCAGTACTTC
CDR3 protein: CASSPGLQVAQYF

clone size: -
D gene: TRBD2
J gene: TRBJ2-2
V gene: TRBV7-6
CDR3 DNA: TGTGCCAGCGCACGGACTAGCGGGGGGAACACCGGGGAGCTGTTTTTT
CDR3 protein: CASARTSGGNTGELFF

clone size: few
D gene: -
J gene: TRBJ1-2
V gene: TRBV12-3/TRBV12-4
CDR3 DNA: TGTGCCAGCAGTTTTGGCCAACGCTCTTCCTTC
CDR3 protein: CASSFGQRSSF

clone size: once
D gene: TRBD2
J gene: TRBJ2-5
V gene: TRBV5-1
CDR3 DNA: TGCGCCAGCAGCGGCGCGGGGGGACAAGAGACCCAGTACTTC
CDR3 protein: CASSGAGGQETQYF

clone size: -
D gene: -
J gene: TRBJ1-2
V gene: TRBV20-1
CDR3 DNA: TGCAGTGCTAGTCCGCCAGGGGATGGCTACACCTTC
CDR3 protein: CSASPPGDGYTF

clone size: -
D gene: -
J gene: TRBJ1-1
V gene: TRBV5-6
CDR3 DNA: TGTGCCAGCTGGAGAGGGCCAGACACTGAAGCTTTCTTT
CDR3 protein: CASWRGPDTEAFF

clone size: few
D gene: -
J gene: TRBJ2-1
V gene: TRBV7-2
CDR3 DNA: TGTGCCAGCAGCTCCTCCTGGGGGGACAATGAGCAGTTCTTC
CDR3 protein: CASSSSWGDNEQFF

clone size: -
D gene: TRBD1
J gene: TRBJ1-2
V gene: TRBV9
CDR3 DNA: TGTGCCAGCAGCGTAGGAACAGGGGGCGCTTATGGCTACACCTTC
CDR3 protein: CASSVGTGGAYGYTF

clone size: -
D gene: -
J gene: TRBJ2-3
V gene: TRBV4-2
CDR3 DNA: TGTGCCAGCAGCCAAGGCGGAGGGCCTAGGTGGGACCTGAACACAGATACGCAGTATTTT
CDR3 protein: CASSQGGGPRWDLNTDTQYF

clone size: -
D gene: TRBD1
J gene: TRBJ1-4
V gene: TRBV4-3
CDR3 DNA: TGCGCCAGCAGCCAGGAGGGACAGGGGATAAATGAAAAACTGTTTTTT
CDR3 protein: CASSQEGQGINEKLFF

clone size: -
D gene: -
J gene: TRBJ1-6
V gene: TRBV10-3
CDR3 DNA: TGTGCCATCAGTGAGTCGAGGCAGGGAAGTTCACCCCTCCACTTT
CDR3 protein: CAISESRQGSSPLHF

clone size: -
D gene: -
J gene: TRBJ1-2
V gene: TRBV7-2
CDR3 DNA: TGTGCCAGCAGCTTAGCGTTCGGGGGGCGCGACTATGGCTACACCTTC
CDR3 protein: CASSLAFGGRDYGYTF

clone size: -
D gene: -
J gene: TRBJ2-2
V gene: TRBV5-1
CDR3 DNA: TGCGCCAGCAGCTTGTCAGCCCAGGAGAACACCGGGGAGCTGTTTTTT
CDR3 protein: CASSLSAQENTGELFF

clone size: -
D gene: -
J gene: TRBJ1-5
V gene: TRBV6-2/TRBV6-3
CDR3 DNA: TGTGCCAGCAGTTTCAACACCCGACCCCAGCATTTT
CDR3 protein: CASSFNTRPQHF

clone size: -
D gene: -
J gene: TRBJ1-6
V gene: TRBV27
CDR3 DNA: TGTGCCAGCAGTTTCCTCAGGGCACCCCTCCACTTT
CDR3 protein: CASSFLRAPLHF

clone size: -
D gene: TRBD1
J gene: TRBJ1-2
V gene: TRBV28
CDR3 DNA: TGTGCCAGCAGTTACCTCTTGGGGCAGGGGGCGAACTATGGCTACACCTTC
CDR3 protein: CASSYLLGQGANYGYTF

clone size: once
D gene: -
J gene: TRBJ1-2
V gene: TRBV21-1
CDR3 DNA: TGTGCCAGCAGCAAACCTTACCGGGACAGAGTTAACTATGGCTACACCTTC
CDR3 protein: CASSKPYRDRVNYGYTF

clone size: -
D gene: TRBD2
J gene: TRBJ2-3
V gene: TRBV4-3
CDR3 DNA: TGCGCCAGCAGCCAAGAAGCGACTAGCGGGGGCCCAGATACGCAGTATTTT
CDR3 protein: CASSQEATSGGPDTQYF

clone size: -
D gene: -
J gene: TRBJ2-5
V gene: TRBV29-1
CDR3 DNA: TGCAGCGTCGCCGACATCGACCCCCAGTACTTC
CDR3 protein: CSVADIDPQYF

clone size: -
D gene: -
J gene: TRBJ2-7
V gene: TRBV28
CDR3 DNA: TGTGCCAGCAGTTTAGGGGGCAGTAGGTACGAGCAGTACTTC
CDR3 protein: CASSLGGSRYEQYF

clone size: -
D gene: TRBD1
J gene: TRBJ1-2
V gene: TRBV9
CDR3 DNA: TGTGCCAGCAGCGTAGGGGACAGATCCAACTATGGCTACACCTTC
CDR3 protein: CASSVGDRSNYGYTF

clone size: -
D gene: -
J gene: TRBJ2-1
V gene: TRBV19
CDR3 DNA: TGTGCCAGTAGTATCAGGCCAGACAGCTCCTACAATGAGCAGTTCTTC
CDR3 protein: CASSIRPDSSYNEQFF

clone size: -
D gene: TRBD2
J gene: TRBJ2-7
V gene: TRBV9
CDR3 DNA: TGTGCCAGCAGCATCCAAGGTTCAGCGGGGGAGCAGTACTTC
CDR3 protein: CASSIQGSAGEQYF

clone size: -
D gene: -
J gene: TRBJ2-5
V gene: TRBV5-1
CDR3 DNA: TGCGCCAGCAGCTTGGACTGGAGTGGGGAGACCCAGTACTTC
CDR3 protein: CASSLDWSGETQYF

clone size: -
D gene: TRBD1
J gene: TRBJ2-1
V gene: TRBV5-6
CDR3 DNA: TGTGCCAGCAGCTTTACAGGGGTCGATGAGCAGTTCTTC
CDR3 protein: CASSFTGVDEQFF

clone size: -
D gene: TRBD1
J gene: TRBJ1-1
V gene: TRBV28
CDR3 DNA: TGTGCCAGCAGTTTAGGACAGGGAGGAGCTTTCTTT
CDR3 protein: CASSLGQGGAFF

clone size: -
D gene: -
J gene: TRBJ1-5
V gene: TRBV19
CDR3 DNA: TGTGCCAGTAGCCGACAGGAATGGAGCAATCAGCCCCAGCATTTT
CDR3 protein: CASSRQEWSNQPQHF

clone size: -
D gene: TRBD1
J gene: TRBJ2-4
V gene: TRBV3-1/TRBV3-2
CDR3 DNA: TGTGCCAGCAGCCTCTCCGGGACAGGGGGCGCGCGGTTC
CDR3 protein: CASSLSGTGGARF

clone size: once
D gene: -
J gene: TRBJ1-2
V gene: TRBV4-3
CDR3 DNA: TGCGCCAGCAGCCAAGATGGGGGCAGGGGCCGCTCGGGGGGCTACACCTTC
CDR3 protein: CASSQDGGRGRSGGYTF

clone size: -
D gene: TRBD1
J gene: TRBJ1-2
V gene: TRBV7-2
CDR3 DNA: TGTGCCAGCAGCCTACAGGGGGATCCGGCTGGCTACACCTTC
CDR3 protein: CASSLQGDPAGYTF

clone size: -
D gene: TRBD1
J gene: TRBJ1-2
V gene: TRBV7-2
CDR3 DNA: TGTGCCAGCAGCTTCGGACAGGGGGCGAACTATGGCTACACCTTC
CDR3 protein: CASSFGQGANYGYTF

clone size: -
D gene: TRBD1
J gene: TRBJ1-2
V gene: TRBV5-6
CDR3 DNA: TGTGCCAGCAGCCCGACCTTAGGGACAGTTGACTATGGCTACACCTTC
CDR3 protein: CASSPTLGTVDYGYTF

clone size: -
D gene: TRBD1
J gene: TRBJ1-5
V gene: TRBV28
CDR3 DNA: TGTGCCAGCAGGGCCGGGACAGGGGTGCATCAGCCCCAGCATTTT
CDR3 protein: CASRAGTGVHQPQHF

clone size: -
D gene: -
J gene: TRBJ2-5
V gene: TRBV23-1
CDR3 DNA: TGCGCCAGCAGTCAATCGAGCGAGCGGGCCACTCTGTACCAAGAGACCCAGTACTTC
CDR3 protein: CASSQSSERATLYQETQYF

clone size: once
D gene: -
J gene: TRBJ1-4
V gene: TRBV7-8
CDR3 DNA: TGTGCCAGCAGCACCCGACGGGTTAATGAAAAACTGTTTTTT
CDR3 protein: CASSTRRVNEKLFF

clone size: -
D gene: -
J gene: TRBJ1-2
V gene: TRBV20-1
CDR3 DNA: TGCAGTGCTAGTGCCCAGGGAGGCGACTATGGCTACACCTTC
CDR3 protein: CSASAQGGDYGYTF

clone size: -
D gene: -
J gene: TRBJ1-3
V gene: TRBV28
CDR3 DNA: TGTGCCAGTGGGGGGGGCAGCGGCTCTGGAAACACCATATATTTT
CDR3 protein: CASGGGSGSGNTIYF

clone size: -
D gene: -
J gene: TRBJ1-2
V gene: TRBV6-5
CDR3 DNA: TGTGCCAGCACGACGCAGGATAACTATGGCTACACCTTC
CDR3 protein: CASTTQDNYGYTF

clone size: once
D gene: -
J gene: TRBJ1-5
V gene: TRBV19
CDR3 DNA: TGTGCCAGTAGTAACGACACGTATAGCAATCAGCCCCAGCATTTT
CDR3 protein: CASSNDTYSNQPQHF

clone size: -
D gene: TRBD1
J gene: TRBJ1-3
V gene: TRBV4-2
CDR3 DNA: TGTGCCAGCAGCCAAGAAACGACAGGGGCCAGAAACACCATATATTTT
CDR3 protein: CASSQETTGARNTIYF

clone size: -
D gene: -
J gene: TRBJ2-5
V gene: TRBV5-1
CDR3 DNA: TGCGCCAGCAGCCCCGAGGGGGGGGCCGGGGAGACCCAGTACTTC
CDR3 protein: CASSPEGGAGETQYF

clone size: -
D gene: -
J gene: TRBJ2-6
V gene: TRBV28
CDR3 DNA: TGTGCCAGCAGTATAAGAGGTTCTGGGGCCAACGTCCTGACTTTC
CDR3 protein: CASSIRGSGANVLTF

clone size: -
D gene: -
J gene: TRBJ1-5
V gene: TRBV5-1
CDR3 DNA: TGCGCCAGCAGCGTCAATAGCAATCAGCCCCAGCATTTT
CDR3 protein: CASSVNSNQPQHF

clone size: -
D gene: -
J gene: TRBJ2-1
V gene: TRBV19
CDR3 DNA: TGTGCCAGTAGTATTATGAATGAGCAGTTCTTC
CDR3 protein: CASSIMNEQFF